This T cell receptor beta chain was recorded in a study of shared clonotypes between healthy human individuals. As for the study in general: The study used three CD4 naive, three CD4 memory, two CD8 naive and one CD8 memory plate per donor.

The assay was immunoSEQ multiplex PCR, and TCRdb's table has in-frame clones only and misses some. The profile shows fewer than 2.5 million clones, 80% to 95% of them singletons. CD4+ cells yielded CD45RA+ naive and CD45RA-negative memory subsets. Per the germline V gene, CDR1 is SNHLY and CDR2 is FYNNEI. CDR3 size: 16 residues. V was pared by 0 bases and J by 0 bases, with 9 bases between. The chain couples TRBV2 to TRBJ2-1, with no clear D. Material for sequencing was naive CD4+ T cells from PBMCs. The subset was: CD45RA+ positively selected. The clonotype was recovered from a man aged 18 to 29 in good health. Some clones in this sample may be carry-over from other donors' samples. This CDR3 reads CASSEAWRSSYNEQFF. DNA of the CDR3: TGTGCCAGCAGTGAAGCGTGGCGGAGCTCCTACAATGAGCAGTTCTTC.